This T cell receptor (beta chain) was profiled in a study of control samples from healthy donors and cancer patients. The method was immunoSEQ multiplex PCR; TCRdb's version includes in-frame clones alone and lacks a portion of them. The sample lists about 120,000 clones, approximately 88% occurring once. The V end was cut by 0 bases, the J end by 2 bases, with 9 bases between. The length of the CDR3 is 14 residues. Germline CDR1 reads SGHRS; CDR2 reads YFSETQ. This TCR was sampled from a middle-aged man in good health. This chain joins TRBV5-1 and TRBJ2-7; tentative D call: TRBD2 (5 bases). Sequenced material: blood. CDR3 sequence: CASSLGTSPYEQYF. The CDR3 DNA reads as TGCGCCAGCAGCTTGGGGACTTCCCCCTACGAGCAGTACTTC.